A selection of T cell receptor beta chains follows, all from one sample in a study of T cells in Graves' hyperthyroidism and ophthalmopathy. TCRdb reprocessed the multiplex PCR reads with MiXCR, giving one entry per CDR3 protein. The sample lists about 560,000 distinct CDR3 sequences, around 15% occurring once. The specimen sequenced was blood. Receptor source: a woman in her late teens or twenties with Graves' hyperthyroidism. CDR3s include the opening cysteine and the closing phenylalanine or tryptophan. Fields, in order: CDR3 protein, V gene, J gene, clone size. The size of a clone is reported for some rows only, either as once, few or many, or as a class for expanded clones.

CSAARGGFDSYEQYF,TRBV20-1,TRBJ2-7,many
CASSHERGASTDTQYF,TRBV4-2,TRBJ2-3,NA
CASMGFKETQYF,TRBV6-1,TRBJ2-5,NA
CSGRLAGGQNTQYF,TRBV29-1,TRBJ2-3,NA
CASSLRRDRDEQYF,TRBV12-3/TRBV12-4,TRBJ2-7,many
CASSLQGAGTDTQYF,TRBV4-1,TRBJ2-3,many
CASSYSGPGKPQHF,TRBV6-2/TRBV6-3,TRBJ1-5,many
CATSRKLGSAGYGYTF,TRBV15,TRBJ1-2,many
CASSARTDEAFF,TRBV10-1,TRBJ1-1,NA
CASSPPSTGRDYTF,TRBV18,TRBJ1-2,NA
CSARDPGHRSNQPQHF,TRBV20-1,TRBJ1-5,NA
CASSDLGGRAIDTQYF,TRBV11-2,TRBJ2-3,NA
CASSPSIQDLYGYTF,TRBV5-5,TRBJ1-2,NA
CASSQDRFQETQYF,TRBV3-1,TRBJ2-5,many
CASSQDRAPEAFF,TRBV4-2,TRBJ1-1,few
CSARDRRSGNTIYF,TRBV20-1,TRBJ1-3,few
CAITQGQGEQYF,TRBV10-3,TRBJ2-7,NA
CASPLTNTEAFF,TRBV2,TRBJ1-1,many
CASSLPRTDTQYF,TRBV7-9,TRBJ2-3,few
CASRTGPRRARHEQYF,TRBV28,TRBJ2-7,NA
CTSSSRTGVGVMDTQYF,TRBV12-3/TRBV12-4,TRBJ2-3,many